This T cell receptor (beta chain) was obtained from a study of blood T cell repertoires in COVID-19. Study-level background: The United States, Italy and Spain supplied acute and convalescent COVID-19 samples. Sample material is recorded as cDNA or gDNA derived from T cells, B-cell-depleted T cells, or PBMCs.

Germline V gene lookup returns CDR1 DFQATT and CDR2 SNEGSKA (reference sequence). CDR3 length: 10 amino acids. V lost 6 bases and J lost 11; bases outside the gene matches: 6. Original processing notes: Researchers report that nucleated cell counts were estimated from reference gene primer amplification. The method was immunoSEQ multiplex PCR; TCRdb's version includes in-frame clones alone and lacks a portion of them. V and J calls and clone size are those listed in that table; D and trimming were worked out from the DNA. This sample yields about 44,000 clones, of which around 90% are seen a single time; more than 20% belongs to the top ten.

What was sequenced was peripheral blood. The gene calls are TRBV20-1 and TRBJ1-1; 7 positions agree with TRBD1. The sequence was collected from a woman aged 80 or over in a cohort sampled during active or convalescent COVID-19. The chain's CDR3 is CSAGTDSAFF. CDR3 in DNA: TGCAGTGCGGGGACAGACAGCGCTTTCTTT.